This T cell receptor beta chain emerged from a study of blood T cells in healthy people across ages. Study-wide findings and caveats: Age brought a roughly linear fall in TCR beta diversity measured per million T cells.

This CDR3 contains 16 residues. Germline assignment: CDR1 MRHNA and CDR2 SNTAGT. Healthy Caucasian individuals from Russia aged roughly 6 to 90 served as donors. Points on this clonotype: Its target is not known. A read error may produce the germline difference seen at one junction end.

For the second PCR, which ran for about 7 to 11 cycles, a sample-barcoded 5' primer and a J-beta primer mix were used. One entry per CDR3 protein, called by TCRdb with MiXCR from the 5' RACE reads. The sample records about a million distinct CDR3 sequences, roughly half being singletons. This clonotype was obtained from a woman in her sixties or seventies in good health. The chain recombines TRBV6-4 with TRBJ2-3; 9 bases align to TRBD1. The source material was blood. The CDR3 DNA reads TGCGCCAGCAGTGCGGGACAGGGCTCTTACACAGATACGCAGTATTTT. Translated: CASSAGQGSYTDTQYF.